Here is one T cell receptor (beta chain) with its context. Its antigen is still unknown. Primers for the PCR totalled 60 Vbeta and 13 Jbeta. Data came from immunoSEQ multiplex PCR; TCRdb stores just in-frame clones and leaves some out. This sample has some 150,000 clones; approximately 87% occur once, and the top ten carry under 6.5%. The data were obtained in a study of cytomegalovirus exposure and HLA in healthy donors. The CDR3 covers 17 residues. CDR1 SGHAT and CDR2 FQNNGV come from the germline V gene. Germline trimming cut 2 bases from V and 4 bases from J; bases unmatched to any gene: 11. General observations from the study: The Asian-associated ancestry cluster reportedly had fewer N-insertions than the 666-donor mean in a later analysis. A few V segments could not be told apart, such as TRBV6-2 and TRBV6-3, and were left out. A classifier reportedly called cytomegalovirus status with high sensitivity and specificity. Later analysis placed DRB1 highest and HLA-C lowest in TCR association rates, which differed by HLA locus.

This sequence was found in a woman under 40 in good health and CMV-seronegative. This chain links TRBV11-2 with TRBJ1-1, with 9 bases that match TRBD1. Sequencing was performed on PBMCs. CDR3 sequence (DNA): TGTGCCAGCAGCTTAAGCGCCACCACAGGGGGCGGCACTGAAGCTTTCTTT. The encoded protein is CASSLSATTGGGTEAFF.